What follows describes a single TCR beta chain. The target antigen is unknown. Cryopreserved PBMCs supplied 2 to 2.5 micrograms of genomic DNA for TCR beta libraries. This sample is drawn from a study of cytotoxic CD8 clonotypes in ibrutinib-treated CLL. Turning to the study itself: Response material was collected after a median about 12 months of treatment, range 6 to 36.

Germline lookup yields CDR1 SGHRS and CDR2 YFSETQ. The CDR3 sequence is 14 residues long. V was clipped by 2 bases and J by 7 bases, with 12 bases between them. General study results and limits: Against age-matched healthy donors, baseline clonality ran higher and tracked circulating CD8+ T-cell counts.

The table came from immunoSEQ multiplex PCR; TCRdb's copy has only in-frame clones and leaves some out. Of approximately 190,000 clones listed, 70% are singletons. The V gene is TRBV5-1, the J gene TRBJ2-2; maybe TRBD1 (6 bases). The TCR sequence derives from a human donor with chronic lymphocytic leukemia. The specimen was PBMCs, collected after 12 months of ibrutinib treatment. DNA for the CDR3: TGCGCCAGCAGCTTAACAGGGTCGGTCGGGGAGCTGTTTTTT. Translation gives CASSLTGSVGELFF.